This TCR beta chain emerged from a study of identical twins. Findings and limits, study-wide: Conclusions came from cross-sectional statistical analysis, not from following the same donors. One should note that invariant MAIT and iNKT cells could partly confound zero-insertion analyses.

In the case of this clonotype: Its antigen is unknown.

One entry per CDR3 protein, called by TCRdb with MiXCR from the 5' RACE reads. Here the sample spans 500,000 to 600,000 distinct CDR3 sequences, approximately 22% being singletons. The data also belong to a second study, concerning T cells expressing NK-cell markers. This second report adds: Each TCR beta repertoire originated in sorted T cells that were CD3+CD56+NKG2C+, CD3+CD56+NKG2C- or CD3+CD56-NKG2C+.

This receptor was obtained from a woman younger than 35 in good health. The sequenced material came from CD4+ T cells sorted from blood.

DNA for the CDR3: TGTGCCAGCAGCTTGATGACTAGCGGGGTCGAGCAGTACTTC. Its translation is CASSLMTSGVEQYF. The V and J genes are TRBV7-9 and TRBJ2-7; TRBD2 agrees at 11 bases. J gave up 6 bases and V 3 bases, and 4 bases lay outside the gene matches. In germline, CDR1 is SEHNR, CDR2 FQNEAQ (reference sequence). The CDR3 spans 14 residues.